This T cell receptor beta chain was observed in a study of metastatic and nonmetastatic thyroid tumors. All patients were untreated before thyroid surgery. MiXCR was used by TCRdb to re-call the PCR reads. The sample carries tens of thousands of clones, more than 35% recorded once. Sequencing input: tumor tissue. This TCR derives from a female donor with papillary thyroid cancer or a benign thyroid nodule (not recorded which). Some clones in this sample may be carry-over from other donors' samples.

This CDR3 is CASSVRGYGFSYEQYF. In DNA form, the CDR3 reads TGTGCCAGCAGTGTCAGGGGCTACGGGTTCTCCTACGAGCAGTACTTC. This chain links TRBV12-3 or TRBV12-4 with TRBJ2-7; D might be TRBD1 (6 bases). Trimming removed 5 bases at V and 0 bases at J, with 17 bases between. This CDR3 contains 16 residues.